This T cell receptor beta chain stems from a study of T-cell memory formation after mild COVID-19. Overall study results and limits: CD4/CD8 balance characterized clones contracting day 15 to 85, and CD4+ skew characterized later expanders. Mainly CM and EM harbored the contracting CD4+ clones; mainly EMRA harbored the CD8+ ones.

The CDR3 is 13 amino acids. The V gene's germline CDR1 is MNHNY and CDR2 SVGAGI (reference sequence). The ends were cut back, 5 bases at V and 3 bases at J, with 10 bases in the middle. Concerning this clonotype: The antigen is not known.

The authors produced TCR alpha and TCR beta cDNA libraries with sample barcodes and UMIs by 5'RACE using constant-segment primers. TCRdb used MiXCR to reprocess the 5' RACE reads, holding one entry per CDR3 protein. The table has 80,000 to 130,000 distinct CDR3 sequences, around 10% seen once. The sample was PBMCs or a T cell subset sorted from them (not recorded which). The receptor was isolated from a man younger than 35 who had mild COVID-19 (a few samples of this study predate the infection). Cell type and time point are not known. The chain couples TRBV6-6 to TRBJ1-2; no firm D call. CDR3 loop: CASSVALHYGYTF. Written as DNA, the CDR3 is TGTGCCAGCAGTGTAGCCCTCCACTATGGCTACACCTTC.